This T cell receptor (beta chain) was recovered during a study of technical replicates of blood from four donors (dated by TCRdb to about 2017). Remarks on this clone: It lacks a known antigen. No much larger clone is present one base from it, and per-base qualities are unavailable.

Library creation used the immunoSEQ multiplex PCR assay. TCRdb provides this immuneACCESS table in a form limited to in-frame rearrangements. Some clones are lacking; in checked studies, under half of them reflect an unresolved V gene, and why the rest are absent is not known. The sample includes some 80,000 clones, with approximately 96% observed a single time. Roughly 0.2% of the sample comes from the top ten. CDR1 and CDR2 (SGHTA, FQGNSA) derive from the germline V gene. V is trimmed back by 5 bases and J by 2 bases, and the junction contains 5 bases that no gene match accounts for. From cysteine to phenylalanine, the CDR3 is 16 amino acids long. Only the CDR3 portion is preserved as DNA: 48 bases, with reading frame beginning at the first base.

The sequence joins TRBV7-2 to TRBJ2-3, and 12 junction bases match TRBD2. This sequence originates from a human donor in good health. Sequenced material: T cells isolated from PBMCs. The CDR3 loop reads CASSTRLAGVTDTQYF. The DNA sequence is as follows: TGTGCCAGCAGCACCCGACTAGCGGGGGTCACAGATACGCAGTATTTT.